The clone carrying this T cell receptor (beta chain) was found many times. The sample comes from a study of regulatory T cells in long-lasting Graves disease. For the study at large: Graves' patients with a new diagnosis had received antithyroid drugs under 3 months.

Time point specified: newly diagnosed GD, antithyroid drugs for less than 3 months. RNA isolated from PBMCs was used to make the TCR library. Arm-PCR of CDR3 regions and iRepertoire HTBI primers were the basis on which TCR beta libraries were built. TCRdb itself ran the multiplex PCR reads through MiXCR, one entry per CDR3 protein. This table holds about half a million distinct CDR3 sequences, 12% found once. These records were also assigned to another study, of T cells in Graves' hyperthyroidism and ophthalmopathy. From that report: Expanded thyroid clonotypes (above 0.001) were mostly also found in blood. Prediction of ophthalmopathy progression came a median roughly 6.6 months pre-onset.

The sequenced sample was peripheral blood mononuclear cells (PBMCs), obtained at new diagnosis, from a patient treated with antithyroid drugs. This clonotype was sampled from a woman aged 25-40 years with Graves disease.

The CDR3, as DNA: TGTGCCAGCAGTTTCCCTTCCCTAGTAGCGGGAGGAACCTACAATGAGCAGTTCTTC. It yields the protein CASSFPSLVAGGTYNEQFF. The chain combines TRBV12-3 or TRBV12-4 with TRBJ2-1, with 10 bases matching TRBD2. Trimming removed 3 bases from V and 2 bases from J; junction bases left unmatched: 13. This CDR3 region has 19 residues.